Each of the 15 T cell receptor beta chains below was sequenced from the same sample in a study of cytomegalovirus exposure and HLA in healthy donors. Amplification used 60 Vbeta primers and 13 Jbeta primers. This table comes from immunoSEQ multiplex PCR, and its TCRdb copy is limited to in-frame clones, with some not included. Here the sample spans 95,000 to 150,000 clones, around 76% being singletons. The sample comprised PBMCs. These receptors all stem from a man in his sixties in good health and CMV-seropositive.

V is TRBV6-1 and J is TRBJ1-5; 7 positions agree with TRBD1. The CDR3 contains 16 residues. Looked up from germline, CDR1 is MNHNS and CDR2 is SASEGT. V was pared by 4 bases and J by 0 bases, with 6 bases of the junction left unmatched. The CDR3 spells CASSGDRENSNQPQHF. DNA for the CDR3: TGTGCCAGCAGTGGGGACAGAGAGAATAGCAATCAGCCCCAGCATTTT.

This clone was counted only a few times. The chain links TRBV27 to TRBJ2-2; a possible D gene is TRBD2 (6 bases). Trimming removed 1 base from V and 5 bases from J, with 14 bases in between. CDR1 and CDR2 (germline): MNHEY, SMNVEV (reference sequence). CDR3 length: 16 amino acids. The CDR3 DNA reads TGTGCCAGCAGTTTATATTGGGTGGCGGGGACCGGGGAGCTGTTTTTT. Its translation: CASSLYWVAGTGELFF.

This clone has just a few counts. The chain links TRBV6-6 to TRBJ2-7, with 10 positions matching TRBD1. The CDR3 runs to 14 residues. Looked up from germline, CDR1 is MNHNY and CDR2 is SVGAGI (reference sequence). Trimming cost V 6 bases and J 2 bases; bases outside gene matches: 4. CDR3 DNA sequence: TGTGCCAGCAGCCGACAGGGGGCGACCTACGAGCAGTACTTC. Protein product: CASSRQGATYEQYF.

The chain employs TRBV5-1 and TRBJ2-5; TRBD2 agrees at 16 bases. Trimming removed 4 bases from V and 5 bases from J; junction bases left unmatched: 11. Germline V gene lookup returns CDR1 SGHRS and CDR2 YFSETQ. CDR3 length equals 18 residues. For the CDR3, the DNA is TGCGCCAGCAGCCGGGGGGGACTAGCGGGGGGGACCGGTGAGACCCAGTACTTC. It encodes CASSRGGLAGGTGETQYF.

This clone was seen only once. The chain combines TRBV30 with TRBJ2-6; D ambiguous. The CDR3 is 13 amino acids. V was pared by 1 base and J by 8 bases, with 9 bases between. The germline V gene encodes CDR1 GTSNPN and CDR2 SVGIG (reference sequence). The CDR3 coding sequence is TGTGCCTGGAGTGGAGCAGGTTCCAACGTCCTGACTTTC. Translation: CAWSGAGSNVLTF.

The chain recombines TRBV11-2 with TRBJ2-1; D may be TRBD1 (6 bases). The germline V gene encodes CDR1 SGHAT and CDR2 FQNNGV. The CDR3 runs to 16 residues. The ends were cut back, 2 bases at V and 10 bases at J, with 21 bases in the middle. CDR3 protein: CASSLMPAQTGLEQFF. DNA for the CDR3: TGTGCCAGCAGCTTAATGCCCGCGCAAACAGGGTTGGAGCAGTTCTTC. The full variable domain, in which reference TRBV11-2 and TRBJ2-1 provide the parts outside the CDR3, is EAGVAQSPRYKIIEKRQSVAFWCNPISGHATLYWYQQILGQGPKLLIQFQNNGVVDDSQLPKDRFSAERLKGVDSTLKIQPAKLEDSAVYLCASSLMPAQTGLEQFFGPGTRLTVL.

V is TRBV7-3 and J is TRBJ1-1, with D unresolved. Germline lookup yields CDR1 SGHTA and CDR2 FQGTGA. The CDR3 length is 15 residues. V shed 6 bases and J shed 0 bases, with 14 bases lying between them. Here the CDR3 reads CASSLGRGMNTEAFF. The DNA for the CDR3 is TGTGCCAGCAGTTTAGGTCGGGGAATGAACACTGAAGCTTTCTTT. The full variable domain, completed using reference TRBV7-3 and TRBJ1-1, is GAGVSQTPSNKVTEKGKYVELRCDPISGHTALYWYRQSLGQGPEFLIYFQGTGAADDSGLPNDRFFAVRPEGSVSTLKIQRTERGDSAVYLCASSLGRGMNTEAFFGQGTRLTVV.

The V and J genes are TRBV7-2 and TRBJ1-3, with a weak D call TRBD1 (6 bases). The CDR3 length is 15 residues. Germline V CDR1 and CDR2: SGHTA, FQGNSA. V lost 1 base and J lost 4, with 11 bases in between. CDR3 in amino acids: CASSLETGSGNTIYF. The CDR3 DNA follows: TGTGCCAGCAGCTTAGAAACAGGGTCAGGAAACACCATATATTTT. The full variable domain, in which reference TRBV7-2 and TRBJ1-3 provide the parts outside the CDR3, is GAGVSQSPSNKVTEKGKDVELRCDPISGHTALYWYRQSLGQGLEFLIYFQGNSAPDKSGLPSDRFSAERTGGSVSTLTIQRTQQEDSAVYLCASSLETGSGNTIYFGEGSWLTVV.

This clone was counted once. The chain joins TRBV11-2 to TRBJ2-7; maybe TRBD1 (5 bases). V was cut by 0 bases and J by 3 bases, with 12 bases left in between. In germline, CDR1 is SGHAT, CDR2 FQNNGV. The CDR3 length is 15 residues. In nucleotides, the CDR3 is TGTGCCAGCAGCTTAGATTGGGGCAGCCTCTACGAGCAGTACTTC. It translates to CASSLDWGSLYEQYF. Filled out from reference TRBV11-2 and TRBJ2-7, the complete variable domain reads EAGVAQSPRYKIIEKRQSVAFWCNPISGHATLYWYQQILGQGPKLLIQFQNNGVVDDSQLPKDRFSAERLKGVDSTLKIQPAKLEDSAVYLCASSLDWGSLYEQYFGPGTRLTVT.

The V and J genes are TRBV19 and TRBJ1-1; TRBD1 matches 12 bases. The junction had 12 bases not matched to a gene; V was cut back by 2 bases and J by 11 bases. The CDR3 runs to 16 residues. The germline gives CDR1 LNHDA, CDR2 SQIVND (reference sequence). In DNA form, the CDR3 reads TGTGCCAGTAGTATACCCGCCGGGACAGGGGGCAAGTCGGCTTTCTTT. Translated, it gives CASSIPAGTGGKSAFF. The variable domain in full, with the rest retrieved from reference TRBV19 and TRBJ1-1, is DGGITQSPKYLFRKEGQNVTLSCEQNLNHDAMYWYRQDPGQGLRLIYYSQIVNDFQKGDIAEGYSVSREKKESFPLTVTSAQKNPTAFYLCASSIPAGTGGKSAFFGQGTRLTVV.

The V gene is TRBV9, the J gene TRBJ2-7, with 8 bases that match TRBD1. CDR3 length: 14 amino acids. Germline CDR1 SGDLS, CDR2 YYNGEE. Trimming cost V 4 bases and J 5 bases; bases outside gene matches: 8. The CDR3 sequence is CASSSRSGGNEQYF. DNA for the CDR3: TGTGCCAGCAGCTCACGATCAGGGGGCAACGAGCAGTACTTC.

The chain employs TRBV5-8 and TRBJ1-1; D gene unclear. This CDR3 is built from 15 residues. Between the trimmed V and J ends, which lost 0 bases and 4 bases, there was a span of 13 bases. CDR1 is SGHTS and CDR2 is YDEGEE in the germline V gene. The CDR3 loop is CASSLVAGAGTEAFF. The DNA for the CDR3 is TGTGCCAGCAGCTTGGTGGCAGGCGCGGGCACTGAAGCTTTCTTT.

The genes are TRBV5-1 and TRBJ1-1; D remains unclear. V lost 4 bases, J lost 1 base, and 11 bases lay in between. CDR3 length equals 14 residues. The germline V gene has CDR1 SGHRS and CDR2 YFSETQ. The chain's CDR3 is CASSPGRGNTEAFF. The CDR3 DNA reads as TGCGCCAGCAGCCCTGGCCGGGGGAACACTGAAGCTTTCTTT.

Only one count was recorded for this clone. V and J are TRBV5-1 and TRBJ2-1, with D perhaps matching TRBD2 (5 bases). V was cut by 0 bases and J by 7 bases, with 8 bases left in between. The CDR3 totals 13 residues. CDR1 SGHRS and CDR2 YFSETQ come from the germline V gene. The CDR3 coding sequence is TGCGCCAGCAGCTTGGCACTAGGTAATGAGCAGTTCTTC. Its protein product is CASSLALGNEQFF.

The chain carries TRBV27 and TRBJ2-7; the D gene is possibly TRBD1 (6 bases). Trimming removed 4 bases at V and 2 bases at J, with 18 bases between. Germline loops: CDR1 MNHEY, CDR2 SMNVEV (reference sequence). The CDR3 totals 16 residues. The CDR3 coding sequence is TGTGCCAGCAGTTATTCCAGGGGTCAATTACCCTACGAGCAGTACTTC. Residues: CASSYSRGQLPYEQYF.